A selection of T cell receptor beta chains follows, all from one sample in a study of shared T cell receptors in the human thymus. Assay: immunoSEQ multiplex PCR; the TCRdb copy retains only in-frame clones and omits some. The table records some 700,000 clones, approximately 85% of them present only once. The same sample was also studied in work on human thymus T cells.

Sequencing used thymocytes. The origin of the receptors is a girl under three years old with a congenital heart defect. Each CDR3 is given with its conserved first and last residue. D genes are given only for firm matches. Size tells how often a clone was seen (once, few, many) or the class of an expanded clone, and some rows leave it out.

>.|.|TRBJ1-1|TRBV19
CASSRPGKVAEAFF
TGTGCCAGTAGTAGGCCGGGAAAGGTCGCTGAAGCTTTCTTT
>.|TRBD1|TRBJ1-2|TRBV19
CASSPPMRDRVNYGYTF
TGTGCCAGTAGTCCTCCCATGCGGGACAGGGTAAACTATGGCTACACCTTC
>.|TRBD1|TRBJ1-2|TRBV6-1
CASSEAILGQGPGYTF
TGTGCCAGCAGTGAAGCGATTCTTGGACAGGGTCCTGGCTACACCTTC
>.|TRBD1|TRBJ1-2|TRBV6-4
CASSDWGTGANYGYTF
TGTGCCAGCAGTGATTGGGGGACAGGGGCTAACTATGGCTACACCTTC
>.|.|TRBJ2-1|TRBV4-2
CASSHRVGNEQFF
TGTGCCAGCAGCCACCGGGTCGGGAATGAGCAGTTCTTC
>.|.|TRBJ2-5|TRBV6-6
CASSQPSNHCAETQYF
TGTGCCAGCAGCCAACCGAGTAACCACTGCGCAGAGACCCAGTACTTC
>.|.|TRBJ1-4|TRBV29-1
CSVGSGTIDEKLFF
TGCAGCGTTGGTTCCGGGACAATTGATGAAAAACTGTTTTTT
>.|.|TRBJ1-2|TRBV2
CASSRNGVRGYTF
TGTGCCAGCAGTCGAAACGGGGTTAGGGGCTACACCTTC
>once|.|TRBJ2-7|TRBV7-6
CASSLTLYEQYF
TGTGCCAGCAGCTTAACCCTTTACGAGCAGTACTTC
>.|.|TRBJ1-2|TRBV19
CASSILHGIQAGYTF
TGTGCCAGTAGTATCTTACACGGGATCCAGGCAGGCTACACCTTC
>.|.|TRBJ1-6|TRBV27
CASSLTQATALKFLHF
TGTGCCAGCAGCCTGACCCAGGCCACCGCCTTAAAGTTTCTCCACTTT
>.|.|TRBJ2-5|TRBV29-1
CSEGGEQETQYF
TGCAGCGAGGGGGGGGAACAAGAGACCCAGTACTTC
>once|TRBD1|TRBJ2-1|TRBV5-8
CASSWDYDRGPYNEQFF
TGTGCCAGCAGCTGGGATTATGACAGGGGCCCCTACAATGAGCAGTTCTTC
>.|TRBD1|TRBJ2-7|TRBV19
CASSLRDRSYEQYF
TGTGCCAGTAGTCTCCGGGACAGATCCTACGAGCAGTACTTC
>.|.|TRBJ1-5|TRBV5-3
CARSLNPGDSNQPQHF
TGTGCCAGAAGCTTGAACCCAGGGGATAGCAATCAGCCCCAGCATTTT
>.|TRBD1|TRBJ1-1|TRBV15
CATSRGFTGQLYTEAFF
TGTGCCACCAGCAGAGGGTTTACGGGACAGTTATACACTGAAGCTTTCTTT
>few|TRBD1|TRBJ2-6|TRBV27
CASSLGTVGANVLTF
TGTGCCAGCAGTCTTGGGACAGTTGGGGCCAACGTCCTGACTTTC
>.|.|TRBJ1-5|TRBV6-1
CASSELLTGLNQPQHF
TGTGCCAGCAGTGAGCTTTTGACAGGCCTGAATCAGCCCCAGCATTTT
>.|.|TRBJ2-7|TRBV7-2
CASTFRPREKSQIAYEQYF
TGTGCCAGCACCTTTAGGCCCCGGGAAAAATCTCAAATTGCCTACGAGCAGTACTTC
>once|.|TRBJ1-5|TRBV6-1
CASSGLGQPQHF
TGTGCCAGCAGTGGACTTGGTCAGCCCCAGCATTTT
>.|.|TRBJ1-2|TRBV7-9
CASSLARPGWDYGYTF
TGTGCCAGCAGCTTAGCTCGGCCAGGGTGGGACTATGGCTACACCTTC
>.|.|TRBJ1-2|TRBV29-1
CSAHRGGAGGYTF
TGCAGCGCCCACCGGGGGGGGGCGGGGGGCTACACCTTC
>.|TRBD1|TRBJ1-1|TRBV29-1
CSGDRTGNTEAFF
TGCAGCGGAGACCGGACAGGCAACACTGAAGCTTTCTTT
>.|.|TRBJ2-5|TRBV6-5
CASSYLVGSAKETQYF
TGTGCCAGCAGTTACTTAGTGGGTAGCGCGAAAGAGACCCAGTACTTC
>.|TRBD1|TRBJ1-1|TRBV5-1
CASSLDRTNTEAFF
TGCGCCAGCAGCCTGGACAGGACGAACACTGAAGCTTTCTTT
>.|.|TRBJ1-2|TRBV2
CASNEKYRDNGYTF
TGTGCCAGCAACGAGAAGTACAGGGACAATGGCTACACCTTC
>once|.|TRBJ1-6|TRBV5-8
CASSPRGFSPLHF
TGTGCCAGCAGCCCGAGAGGATTTTCCCCCCTCCACTTT
>once|.|TRBJ2-6|TRBV18
CASSPGSGSGANVLTF
TGTGCCAGCTCACCAGGATCGGGGTCTGGGGCCAACGTCCTGACTTTC
>once|.|TRBJ1-1|TRBV6-1
CASARTVKNTEAFF
TGTGCCAGCGCTAGGACAGTCAAGAACACTGAAGCTTTCTTT
>once|TRBD1|TRBJ1-1|TRBV5-1
CASSLAQGAPEAFF
TGCGCCAGCAGCTTAGCCCAGGGGGCACCTGAAGCTTTCTTT
>.|TRBD1|TRBJ1-1|TRBV9
CASSVGTDRADTEAFF
TGTGCCAGCAGCGTAGGGACGGACAGGGCCGACACTGAAGCTTTCTTT
>.|.|TRBJ1-2|TRBV28
CASSLIGGGYTF
TGTGCCAGCAGTTTAATCGGGGGTGGCTACACCTTC
>.|.|TRBJ2-3|TRBV11-2
CASSLVGVKYDTQYF
TGTGCCAGCAGCTTAGTCGGGGTTAAGTATGATACGCAGTATTTT
>.|TRBD1|TRBJ1-6|TRBV19
CASSPPGQGSRNYNSPLHF
TGTGCCAGTTCACCTCCGGGACAGGGGTCCAGAAACTATAATTCACCCCTCCACTTT
>few|.|TRBJ1-2|TRBV10-3
CAISEDSGGYTF
TGTGCCATCAGTGAGGACTCTGGTGGCTACACCTTC
>.|.|TRBJ1-6|TRBV7-9
CASSSGTTNSPLHF
TGTGCCAGCAGCTCCGGGACTACTAATTCACCCCTCCACTTT
>.|TRBD1|TRBJ2-7|TRBV15
CATSRRTGYEQYF
TGTGCCACCAGCAGACGGACAGGGTACGAGCAGTACTTC
>.|.|TRBJ1-3|TRBV7-6
CASSLAQNRSSGNTIYF
TGTGCCAGCAGCTTAGCGCAAAATAGGAGCTCTGGAAACACCATATATTTT
>.|.|TRBJ2-2|TRBV28
CASRGVWLGKLFF
TGTGCCAGCAGAGGGGTCTGGCTGGGAAAGCTGTTTTTT